This T cell receptor (beta chain) was documented in a study of blood T cell repertoires in COVID-19. Whole-study context: Two negative PCRs, clearance, or symptom resolution were required of recovered Cohort 3 donors. COVID-19 samples from acute and convalescent phases originated in the United States, Italy and Spain.

Participants' own reports of clinical history determined their cohort assignment. Original methodology: Estimated nucleated cell counts came from reference gene primer amplification. TCRdb's table, derived via immunoSEQ multiplex PCR, lists solely in-frame clones and lacks some. The DNA gave D and trimming, while V, J and clone size come from that table. This table holds over 250,000 clones, more than 70% found once. This clone was observed a single time. Trimming stripped 2 bases from V and 1 base from J, with 18 bases between. Germline V gene sequence: CDR1 SEHNR, CDR2 FQNEAQ (reference sequence). This CDR3 has 18 residues.

The clonotype originates from a woman aged 55-70 years in a cohort exposed to, infected with or recovered from COVID-19 (not recorded which). The sample comprised PBMCs or T cells enriched from blood (not recorded which). The rearrangement uses TRBV7-9 and TRBJ2-4; D not resolved. The CDR3 sequence is CASSLNRASGYAKNIQYF. DNA of the CDR3: TGTGCCAGCAGCTTAAATCGTGCCTCCGGGTATGCCAAAAACATTCAGTACTTC.